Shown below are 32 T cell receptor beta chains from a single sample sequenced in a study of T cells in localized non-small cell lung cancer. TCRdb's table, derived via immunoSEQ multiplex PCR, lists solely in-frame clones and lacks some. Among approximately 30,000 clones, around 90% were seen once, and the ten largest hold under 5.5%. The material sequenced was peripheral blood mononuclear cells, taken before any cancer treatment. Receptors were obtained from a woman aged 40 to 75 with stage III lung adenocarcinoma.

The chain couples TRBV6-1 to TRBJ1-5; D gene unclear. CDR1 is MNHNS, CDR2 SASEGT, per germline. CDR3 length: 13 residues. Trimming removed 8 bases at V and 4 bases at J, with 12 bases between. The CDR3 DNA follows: TGTGCCAGCGCGCCCGTTTTTAATCAGCCCCAGCATTTT. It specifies CASAPVFNQPQHF.

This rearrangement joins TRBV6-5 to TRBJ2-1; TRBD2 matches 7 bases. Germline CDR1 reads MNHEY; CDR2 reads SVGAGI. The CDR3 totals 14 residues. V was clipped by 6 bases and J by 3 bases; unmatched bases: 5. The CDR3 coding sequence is TGTGCCAGCAGCCGACTAGCTGACTACAATGAGCAGTTCTTC. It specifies CASSRLADYNEQFF.

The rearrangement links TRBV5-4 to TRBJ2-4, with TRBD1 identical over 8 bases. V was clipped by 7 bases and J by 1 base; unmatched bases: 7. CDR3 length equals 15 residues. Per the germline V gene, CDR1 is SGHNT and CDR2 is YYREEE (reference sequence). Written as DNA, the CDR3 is TGTGCCAGCTCTGACAGGGGTGAGGCCAAAAACATTCAGTACTTC. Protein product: CASSDRGEAKNIQYF.

CDR3 in amino acids: CASSGLTGNTDTQYF. Here the CDR3 DNA reads TGTGCCAGCAGCGGGTTGACAGGAAACACAGATACGCAGTATTTT. V usage is TRBV9 and J usage is TRBJ2-3; D perhaps matches TRBD1 (6 bases). This CDR3 contains 15 residues. Looked up from germline, CDR1 is SGDLS and CDR2 is YYNGEE. Trimming removed 3 bases from V and 2 bases from J, with 13 bases in between.

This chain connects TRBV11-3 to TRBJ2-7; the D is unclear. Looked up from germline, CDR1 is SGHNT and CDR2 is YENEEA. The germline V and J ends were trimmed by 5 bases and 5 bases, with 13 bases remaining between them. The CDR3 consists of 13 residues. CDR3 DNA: TGTGCCAGCAGCCCCGGACCGAACGACGAGCAGTACTTC. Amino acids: CASSPGPNDEQYF. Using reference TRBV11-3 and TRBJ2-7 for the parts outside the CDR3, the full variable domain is EAGVVQSPRYKIIEKKQPVAFWCNPISGHNTLYWYLQNLGQGPELLIRYENEEAVDDSQLPKDRFSAERLKGVDSTLKIQPAELGDSAVYLCASSPGPNDEQYFGPGTRLTVT.

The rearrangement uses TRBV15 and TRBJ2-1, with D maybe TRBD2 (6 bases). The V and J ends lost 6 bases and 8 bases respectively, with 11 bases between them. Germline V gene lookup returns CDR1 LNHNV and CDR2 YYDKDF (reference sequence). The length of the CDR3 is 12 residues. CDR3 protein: CATRSGWDEQFF. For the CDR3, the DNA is TGTGCCACCAGGAGCGGGTGGGATGAGCAGTTCTTC.

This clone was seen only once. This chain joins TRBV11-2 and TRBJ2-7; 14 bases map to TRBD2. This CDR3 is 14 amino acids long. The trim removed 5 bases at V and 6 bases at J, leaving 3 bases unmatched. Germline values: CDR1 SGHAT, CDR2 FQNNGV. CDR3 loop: CASSLGTSGGEQYF. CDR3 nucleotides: TGTGCCAGCAGCCTCGGGACTAGCGGGGGCGAGCAGTACTTC.

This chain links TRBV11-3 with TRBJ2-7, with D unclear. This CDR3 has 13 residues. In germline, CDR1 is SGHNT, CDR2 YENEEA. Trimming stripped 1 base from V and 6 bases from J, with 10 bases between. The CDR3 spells CASSLGRTSEQYF. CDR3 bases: TGTGCCAGCAGCTTAGGCAGGACCTCCGAGCAGTACTTC.

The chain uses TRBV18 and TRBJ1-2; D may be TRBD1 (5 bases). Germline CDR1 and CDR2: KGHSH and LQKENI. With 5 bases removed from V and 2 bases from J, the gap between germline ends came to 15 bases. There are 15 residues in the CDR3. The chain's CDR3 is CASSISVEGNYGYTF. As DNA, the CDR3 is TGTGCCAGCTCAATCAGCGTGGAGGGGAACTATGGCTACACCTTC.

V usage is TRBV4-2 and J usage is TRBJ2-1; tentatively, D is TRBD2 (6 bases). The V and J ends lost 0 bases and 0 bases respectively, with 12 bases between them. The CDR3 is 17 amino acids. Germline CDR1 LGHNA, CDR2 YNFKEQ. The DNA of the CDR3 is TGTGCCAGCAGCCAAGATCTTCGGGAGAACTCCTACAATGAGCAGTTCTTC. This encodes CASSQDLRENSYNEQFF.

The CDR3 nucleotides read TGTGCCAGCAGTCCCTTCATGGGTCAAGAGACCCAGTACTTC. It yields the protein CASSPFMGQETQYF. The chain employs TRBV2 and TRBJ2-5; no clear D. Deletions cut 5 bases from V and 2 bases from J, with 12 bases between. This CDR3 comprises 14 residues. Germline V lookup: CDR1 SNHLY, CDR2 FYNNEI.

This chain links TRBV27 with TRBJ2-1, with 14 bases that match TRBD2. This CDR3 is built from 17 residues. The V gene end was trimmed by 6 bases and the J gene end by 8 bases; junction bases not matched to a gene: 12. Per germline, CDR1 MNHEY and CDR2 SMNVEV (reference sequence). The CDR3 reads CASRPRAGLAGVDEQFF. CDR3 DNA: TGTGCCAGCAGACCTCGGGCGGGACTAGCGGGAGTTGATGAGCAGTTCTTC.

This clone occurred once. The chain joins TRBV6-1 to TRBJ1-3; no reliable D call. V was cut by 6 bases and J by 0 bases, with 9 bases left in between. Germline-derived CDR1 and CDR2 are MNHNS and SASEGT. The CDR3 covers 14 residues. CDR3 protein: CASSSAYSGNTIYF. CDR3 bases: TGTGCCAGCAGCTCAGCCTACTCTGGAAACACCATATATTTT.

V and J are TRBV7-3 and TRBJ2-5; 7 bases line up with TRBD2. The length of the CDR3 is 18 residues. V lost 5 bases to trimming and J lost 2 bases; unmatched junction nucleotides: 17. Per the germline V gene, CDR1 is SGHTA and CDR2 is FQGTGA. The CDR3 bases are TGTGCCAGCAGCCACCTCCCAACCGGGACTACCGAACAAGAGACCCAGTACTTC. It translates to CASSHLPTGTTEQETQYF.

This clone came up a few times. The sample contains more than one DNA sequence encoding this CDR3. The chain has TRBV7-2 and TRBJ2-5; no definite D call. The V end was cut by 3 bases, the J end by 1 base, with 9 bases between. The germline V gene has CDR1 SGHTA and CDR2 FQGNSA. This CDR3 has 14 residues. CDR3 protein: CASSFQRGQETQYF. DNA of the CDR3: TGTGCCAGCAGCTTCCAACGTGGCCAAGAGACCCAGTACTTC.

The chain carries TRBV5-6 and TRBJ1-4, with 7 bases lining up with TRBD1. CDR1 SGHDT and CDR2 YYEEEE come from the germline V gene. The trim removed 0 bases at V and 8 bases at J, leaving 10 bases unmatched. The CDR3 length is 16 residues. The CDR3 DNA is TGTGCCAGCAGCTTGGGGCTGGGGACAGACGAAGAAAAACTGTTTTTT. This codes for CASSLGLGTDEEKLFF.

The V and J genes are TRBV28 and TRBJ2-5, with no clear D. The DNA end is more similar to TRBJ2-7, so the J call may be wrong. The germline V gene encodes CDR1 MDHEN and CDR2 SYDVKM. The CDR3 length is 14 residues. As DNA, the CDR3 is TGTGCCAGCAGTTTAAGTCTCGAGGTCTACGAGCAGTACTTC. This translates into CASSLSLEVYEQYF.

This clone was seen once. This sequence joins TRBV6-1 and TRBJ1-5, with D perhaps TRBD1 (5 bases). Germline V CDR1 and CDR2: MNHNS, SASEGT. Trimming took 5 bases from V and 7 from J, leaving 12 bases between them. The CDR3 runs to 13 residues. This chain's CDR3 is CASSLGHRQPQHF. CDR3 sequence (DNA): TGTGCCAGCAGTCTAGGACATCGGCAGCCCCAGCATTTT.

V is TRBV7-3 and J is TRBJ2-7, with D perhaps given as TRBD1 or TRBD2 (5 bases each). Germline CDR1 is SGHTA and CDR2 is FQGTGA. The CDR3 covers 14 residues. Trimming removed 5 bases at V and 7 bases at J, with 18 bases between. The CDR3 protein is CASSLGGPGREQYF. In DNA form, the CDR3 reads TGTGCCAGCAGCCTAGGTGGCCCGGGGCGGGAGCAGTACTTC. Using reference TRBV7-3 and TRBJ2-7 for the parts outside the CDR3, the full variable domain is GAGVSQTPSNKVTEKGKYVELRCDPISGHTALYWYRQSLGQGPEFLIYFQGTGAADDSGLPNDRFFAVRPEGSVSTLKIQRTERGDSAVYLCASSLGGPGREQYFGPGTRLTVT.

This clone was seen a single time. Here the CDR3 reads CASSLTFGALLSSYNSPLHF. DNA for the CDR3: TGTGCCAGCAGTTTGACGTTTGGGGCACTTTTAAGCTCCTATAATTCACCCCTCCACTTT. The rearrangement links TRBV27 to TRBJ1-6; maybe TRBD1 (5 bases). This CDR3 region has 20 residues. V lost 3 bases to trimming and J lost 0 bases, with 21 bases between them. Looked up from germline, CDR1 is MNHEY and CDR2 is SMNVEV (reference sequence).

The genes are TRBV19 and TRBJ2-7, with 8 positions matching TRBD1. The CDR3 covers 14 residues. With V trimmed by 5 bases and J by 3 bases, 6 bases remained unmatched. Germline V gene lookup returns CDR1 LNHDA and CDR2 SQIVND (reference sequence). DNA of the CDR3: TGTGCCAGTAGTCTCCGGACAGGGAGCTACGAGCAGTACTTC. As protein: CASSLRTGSYEQYF.

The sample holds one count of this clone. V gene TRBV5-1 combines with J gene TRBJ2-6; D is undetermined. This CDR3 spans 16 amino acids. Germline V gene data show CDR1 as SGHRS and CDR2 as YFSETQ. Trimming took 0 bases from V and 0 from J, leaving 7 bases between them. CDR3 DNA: TGCGCCAGCAGCTTGGGGCAGCTCTCTGGGGCCAACGTCCTGACTTTC. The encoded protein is CASSLGQLSGANVLTF.

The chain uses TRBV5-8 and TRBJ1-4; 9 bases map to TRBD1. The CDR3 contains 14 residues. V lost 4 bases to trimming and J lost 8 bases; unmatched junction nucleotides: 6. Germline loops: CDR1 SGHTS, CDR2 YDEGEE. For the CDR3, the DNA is TGTGCCAGCAGCCGGGGACAGGGAGGCGAAAAACTGTTTTTT. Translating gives CASSRGQGGEKLFF.

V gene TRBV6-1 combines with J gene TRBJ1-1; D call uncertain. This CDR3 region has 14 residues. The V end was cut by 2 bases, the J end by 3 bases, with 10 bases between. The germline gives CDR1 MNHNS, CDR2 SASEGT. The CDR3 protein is CASSELTPYTEAFF. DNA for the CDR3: TGTGCCAGCAGTGAATTGACACCCTACACTGAAGCTTTCTTT.

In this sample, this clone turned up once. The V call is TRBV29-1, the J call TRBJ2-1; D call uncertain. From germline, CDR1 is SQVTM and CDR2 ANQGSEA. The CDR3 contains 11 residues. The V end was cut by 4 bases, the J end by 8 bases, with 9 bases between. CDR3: CSVGGWDEQFF. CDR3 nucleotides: TGCAGCGTTGGGGGATGGGATGAGCAGTTCTTC.

CDR3 DNA: TGCGCCAGCAGCCAAGATCGGACAGGGTTATCCGGTGAGCAGTTCTTC. It encodes CASSQDRTGLSGEQFF. The chain links TRBV4-1 to TRBJ2-1, with 8 bases matching TRBD1. Trimming cost V 0 bases and J 9 bases; bases outside gene matches: 10. Germline V CDR1 and CDR2: MGHRA, YSYEKL. This CDR3 region has 16 residues.

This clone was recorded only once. The CDR3 here is CATAPGAGPGQPQHF. The CDR3 DNA follows: TGTGCCACCGCGCCGGGGGCAGGCCCGGGACAGCCCCAGCATTTT. The chain employs TRBV19 and TRBJ1-5; D possibly corresponds to TRBD1 (6 bases). The CDR3 has 15 amino acids. Germline assignment: CDR1 LNHDA and CDR2 SQIVND (reference sequence). V gave up 10 bases and J gave up 7 bases, with 23 bases separating them.

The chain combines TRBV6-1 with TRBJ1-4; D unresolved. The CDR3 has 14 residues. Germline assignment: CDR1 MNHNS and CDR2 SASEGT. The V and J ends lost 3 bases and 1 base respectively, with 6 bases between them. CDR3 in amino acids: CASSEGLTNEKLFF. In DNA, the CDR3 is TGTGCCAGCAGTGAGGGGTTAACTAATGAAAAACTGTTTTTT.

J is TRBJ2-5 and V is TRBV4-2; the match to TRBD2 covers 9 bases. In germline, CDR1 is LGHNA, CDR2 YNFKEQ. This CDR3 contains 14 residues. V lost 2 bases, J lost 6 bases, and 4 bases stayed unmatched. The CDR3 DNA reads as TGTGCCAGCAGCCAAACTAGCGGGTTGAAGACCCAGTACTTC. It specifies CASSQTSGLKTQYF.

CDR3 DNA sequence: TGTGCCAGCAGCTTGGTCGGCCGGGACACTGAAGCTTTCTTT. It yields the protein CASSLVGRDTEAFF. This sequence joins TRBV7-2 and TRBJ1-1; no clear D gene. CDR1 and CDR2 from the germline V gene are SGHTA and FQGNSA. CDR3 length: 14 amino acids. Trimming pared 3 bases from V and 3 bases from J, leaving 11 bases between.

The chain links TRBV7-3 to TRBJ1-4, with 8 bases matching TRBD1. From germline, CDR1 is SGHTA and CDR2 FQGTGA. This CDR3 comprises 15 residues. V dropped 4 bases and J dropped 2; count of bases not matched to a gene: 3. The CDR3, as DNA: TGTGCCAGCAGCTCCACAGGGGGGACTAATGAAAAACTGTTTTTT. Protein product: CASSSTGGTNEKLFF.

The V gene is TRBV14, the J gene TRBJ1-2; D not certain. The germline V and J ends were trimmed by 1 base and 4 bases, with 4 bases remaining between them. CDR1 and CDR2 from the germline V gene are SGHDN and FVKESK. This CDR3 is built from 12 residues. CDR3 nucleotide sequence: TGTGCCAGCAGCCAAGTAGCCTATGGCTACACCTTC. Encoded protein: CASSQVAYGYTF. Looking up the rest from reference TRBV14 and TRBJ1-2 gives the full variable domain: EAGVTQFPSHSVIEKGQTVTLRCDPISGHDNLYWYRRVMGKEIKFLLHFVKESKQDESGMPNNRFLAERTGGTYSTLKVQPAELEDSGVYFCASSQVAYGYTFGSGTRLTVV.